The 5 T cell receptor beta chains presented below share a single source sample, sequenced in a study of cytomegalovirus exposure and HLA in healthy donors. 60 Vbeta and 13 Jbeta primers were used in PCR. Generated by immunoSEQ multiplex PCR, the TCRdb table keeps only in-frame clones and is missing some. The repertoire consists of about 150,000 clones, with 70% to 90% occurring once and the leading ten covering about 2.4%. Material for sequencing was PBMCs. The receptors here all came from a woman under 30 in good health and CMV-seronegative.

J is TRBJ2-5 and V is TRBV19; D is possibly TRBD2 (7 bases). The length of the CDR3 is 15 residues. V was shortened by 3 bases and J by 6 bases, with 17 bases between the two germline ends. CDR1 and CDR2 from the germline V gene are LNHDA and SQIVND (reference sequence). CDR3 sequence reads: CASSIGGAEGKTQYF. The CDR3 DNA sequence: TGTGCCAGTAGTATTGGGGGGGCGGAAGGAAAGACCCAGTACTTC.

The gene calls are TRBV28 and TRBJ1-1; D not certain. This CDR3 spans 12 amino acids. V was shortened by 6 bases and J by 5 bases, with 10 bases between the two germline ends. CDR1 and CDR2 (germline): MDHEN, SYDVKM. CDR3 sequence (DNA): TGTGCCAGCAGGTCGGGGAGGACTGAAGCTTTCTTT. Translated: CASRSGRTEAFF.

V gene TRBV7-8 combines with J gene TRBJ2-7; D is possibly TRBD2 (7 bases). In germline, CDR1 is SGHVS, CDR2 FQNEAQ. The CDR3 runs to 14 residues. The germline V and J ends were trimmed by 0 bases and 4 bases, with 10 bases remaining between them. This chain's CDR3 is CASSLAGGPYEQYF. The CDR3 coding sequence is TGTGCCAGCAGCTTAGCGGGGGGGCCATACGAGCAGTACTTC.

The chain is built from TRBV5-1 and TRBJ2-2; no clear D gene. This CDR3 spans 16 amino acids. CDR1 and CDR2 (germline): SGHRS, YFSETQ. Trimming removed 0 bases from V and 0 bases from J, with 9 bases in between. CDR3 sequence reads: CASSLGAGSNTGELFF. The CDR3 nucleotides are TGCGCCAGCAGCTTGGGGGCAGGATCGAACACCGGGGAGCTGTTTTTT.

The chain joins TRBV5-4 to TRBJ2-2; TRBD2 aligns across 8 bases. Per the germline V gene, CDR1 is SGHNT and CDR2 is YYREEE (reference sequence). V shed 3 bases and J 3 bases; nucleotides not matched to a gene: 4. The CDR3 contains 15 residues. CDR3 in DNA: TGTGCCAGCAGCTGGGTGGGACTAGACACCGGGGAGCTGTTTTTT. Translation: CASSWVGLDTGELFF.